Listed below are T cell receptor beta chains from one sample, sequenced in a study of blood T cell repertoires in COVID-19. Clones were sequenced by immunoSEQ multiplex PCR, and TCRdb holds only the in-frame ones, with some missing. The sample includes 250,000 to 350,000 clones, 80% to 85% of them seen just once. The sequencing input was peripheral blood. Source of these receptors: a person between 65 and 79 years old with COVID-19, enrolled during active disease. CDR3s include the opening cysteine and the closing phenylalanine or tryptophan. A D gene is named only where the DNA matches it firmly. Not every row has a clone size; where given, it reads once, few, many or a size class.

D: NA
J: TRBJ1-3
V: TRBV28
size: NA
CDR3: CASRSDSGNTIYF
DNA: TGTGCCAGCAGATCAGACTCTGGAAACACCATATATTTT

D: TRBD1
J: TRBJ2-5
V: TRBV7-9
size: NA
CDR3: CASSLGQGKGETQYF
DNA: TGTGCCAGCAGCTTGGGACAGGGAAAAGGAGAGACCCAGTACTTC

D: TRBD2
J: TRBJ2-1
V: TRBV9
size: NA
CDR3: CASSGSGSYNEQFF
DNA: TGTGCCAGCAGCGGTAGCGGGAGTTACAATGAGCAGTTCTTC

D: TRBD1
J: TRBJ1-1
V: TRBV19
size: NA
CDR3: CASSARTGGRGTEAFF
DNA: TGTGCCAGTAGTGCGAGGACAGGGGGCCGGGGCACTGAAGCTTTCTTT

D: NA
J: TRBJ2-3
V: TRBV5-1
size: NA
CDR3: CASSSSWESSTDTQYF
DNA: TGCGCCAGCAGCTCCTCTTGGGAGTCTAGCACAGATACGCAGTATTTT

D: TRBD2
J: TRBJ2-5
V: TRBV6-5
size: NA
CDR3: CATRRSGIVETQYF
DNA: TGTGCCACTCGTCGTAGCGGGATAGTAGAGACCCAGTACTTC

D: TRBD2
J: TRBJ2-5
V: TRBV20-1
size: NA
CDR3: CSASIFGLAGMGETQYF
DNA: TGCAGTGCTAGTATTTTTGGACTAGCGGGGATGGGGGAGACCCAGTACTTC

D: NA
J: TRBJ2-3
V: TRBV6-5
size: NA
CDR3: CASNPWGTSTDTQYF
DNA: TGTGCCAGCAATCCATGGGGGACTAGCACAGATACGCAGTATTTT

D: TRBD1
J: TRBJ2-3
V: TRBV5-6
size: NA
CDR3: CASSLRTGRDTQYF
DNA: TGTGCCAGCAGCTTGAGGACAGGACGAGATACGCAGTATTTT

D: NA
J: TRBJ2-1
V: TRBV27
size: NA
CDR3: CASSYFREPYNEQFF
DNA: TGTGCCAGCAGTTACTTCAGGGAACCCTACAATGAGCAGTTCTTC

D: NA
J: TRBJ2-3
V: TRBV3-1/TRBV3-2
size: few
CDR3: CASSDRLADTQYF
DNA: TGTGCCAGCAGCGACCGACTAGCAGATACGCAGTATTTT

D: NA
J: TRBJ1-6
V: TRBV5-4
size: NA
CDR3: CASSYTGSSPLHF
DNA: TGTGCCAGCAGCTATACAGGGAGTTCACCCCTCCACTTT

D: NA
J: TRBJ1-1
V: TRBV3-1/TRBV3-2
size: NA
CDR3: CASRPNARLNTEAFF
DNA: TGTGCCAGCAGGCCCAACGCGCGTCTGAACACTGAAGCTTTCTTT